The 28 T cell receptor beta chains in this list originate from one sample, sequenced in a study of identical twins (dated by TCRdb to 2016 to 2017). The library came from 5' RACE. The instrument was an Illumina HiSeq 2000. TCRdb redid the processing of the public reads, applying fastp at Q25 and MiXCR, and retained in-frame beta chains. A single entry per CDR3 protein holds the most common genes and DNA from its merged rows. The sample table holds 200,000 to 250,000 distinct CDR3 sequences, of which 7.5% were seen once. The ten largest clones represent 1.9% of the sample. These data are also associated with another study on yellow fever vaccine responses in identical twins.

Sequencing input: memory (CD45RO+) T cells sorted from blood. Interpreted using the paper, the cell subset or site label stands for: CD45RO+ enriched T cells. The receptors come from a woman aged 18-30 years in good health.

This chain connects TRBV20-1 to TRBJ2-5, with D perhaps TRBD2 (6 bases). The CDR3 totals 14 residues. V shed 0 bases and J shed 5 bases, with 13 bases lying between them. Per the germline V gene, CDR1 is DFQATT and CDR2 is SNEGSKA (reference sequence). The CDR3: CSARELRGHETQYF. The CDR3 nucleotides read TGCAGTGCTAGAGAATTGCGGGGCCACGAGACCCAGTACTTC.

This clonotype has ten or more counts. V is TRBV4-2 and J is TRBJ2-4; 8 positions agree with TRBD2. The germline CDR1 and CDR2 sequences are LGHNA and YNFKEQ. The CDR3 runs 22 residues. The V gene end was trimmed by 0 bases and the J gene end by 0 bases; junction bases not matched to a gene: 19. CDR3 bases: TGTGCCAGCAGCCAAGATGTTCTTGGCGGGGGGCCTTCTTCATTAGCCAAAAACATTCAGTACTTC. Its protein product is CASSQDVLGGGPSSLAKNIQYF.

This clonotype has more than one count but fewer than ten. The V gene is TRBV4-3, the J gene TRBJ2-1; D perhaps matches TRBD2 (6 bases). The CDR3 consists of 16 residues. Germline assignment: CDR1 LGHNA and CDR2 YSLEER. Between the trimmed V and J ends, which lost 0 bases and 0 bases, there was a span of 9 bases. CDR3 sequence: CASSQDWRDSYNEQFF. CDR3 nucleotides: TGCGCCAGCAGCCAAGATTGGCGGGACTCCTACAATGAGCAGTTCTTC.

The genes are TRBV9 and TRBJ2-1; D may be TRBD1 or TRBD2 (5 bases each). Germline CDR1 and CDR2: SGDLS and YYNGEE. This CDR3 comprises 14 residues. V was clipped by 4 bases and J by 6 bases, with 14 bases between them. CDR3 loop: CASSPPGGSNEQFF. In DNA form, the CDR3 reads TGTGCCAGCAGCCCCCCTGGGGGAAGCAATGAGCAGTTCTTC.

This clonotype was counted a single time. The chain uses TRBV5-1 and TRBJ2-6; 10 nucleotides line up with TRBD1. This CDR3 is 16 amino acids long. CDR1 and CDR2 (germline): SGHRS, YFSETQ. V lost 2 bases, J lost 4 bases, and 3 bases stayed unmatched. The CDR3 coding sequence is TGCGCCAGCAGCTTCGGGACAGGGGCCGGGGCCAACGTCCTGACTTTC. This gives the protein CASSFGTGAGANVLTF.

This clonotype was counted a few times. The gene calls are TRBV18 and TRBJ2-7, with D possibly TRBD1 on 5 matching bases. Germline assignment: CDR1 KGHSH and CDR2 LQKENI. V was clipped by 4 bases and J by 2 bases, with 15 bases between them. CDR3 length: 15 residues. The CDR3 coding sequence is TGTGCCAGCTCACGGGGCGGTGGCGTCACCTACGAGCAGTACTTC. Protein sequence: CASSRGGGVTYEQYF. The whole variable domain, remainder taken from reference TRBV18 and TRBJ2-7, is NAGVMQNPRHLVRRRGQEARLRCSPMKGHSHVYWYRQLPEEGLKFMVYLQKENIIDESGMPKERFSAEFPKEGPSILRIQQVVRGDSAAYFCASSRGGGVTYEQYFGPGTRLTVT.

This clonotype was seen a handful of times. The chain uses TRBV4-3 and TRBJ2-1, with TRBD2 identical over 11 bases. Germline lookup yields CDR1 LGHNA and CDR2 YSLEER. CDR3 length: 16 amino acids. V dropped 0 bases and J dropped 2; count of bases not matched to a gene: 0. CDR3 bases: TGCGCCAGCAGCCAAGAACTAGCGGGAGCCTACAATGAGCAGTTCTTC. Translated, it gives CASSQELAGAYNEQFF.

There are many counts of this clonotype. This chain uses TRBV29-1 with TRBJ2-3; no definite D call. This CDR3 spans 13 amino acids. Trimming removed 4 bases from V and 0 bases from J, with 8 bases in between. Germline loops: CDR1 SQVTM, CDR2 ANQGSEA. The CDR3, as DNA: TGCAGCGTTGGGTGGCGGAGCACAGATACGCAGTATTTT. This codes for CSVGWRSTDTQYF.

Concerning this clonotype itself: One junction end disagrees with the germline gene, perhaps due to a read error. The chain joins TRBV12-3 or TRBV12-4 to TRBJ2-7; weak D call: TRBD2 (5 bases). The CDR3 runs 18 residues. CDR3: CACSFLLGEGLSSYEQYF. The DNA of the CDR3 is TGTGCCTGCAGTTTCCTCCTTGGTGAGGGCTTAAGCTCCTACGAGCAGTACTTC.

V gene TRBV12-3 or TRBV12-4 combines with J gene TRBJ2-1; perhaps TRBD2 as D (6 bases). Trimming stripped 11 bases from V and 0 bases from J, with 26 bases between. The CDR3 length is 18 residues. The CDR3 reads CALSFRVGGNPSYNEQFF. The CDR3 bases are TGTGCCCTCAGTTTTAGGGTTGGCGGGAACCCCTCCTACAATGAGCAGTTCTTC.

About this clonotype: A read error may explain this, as a much larger clone is one base away. This chain joins TRBV11-3 and TRBJ2-1, with TRBD1 identical over 7 bases. Looked up from germline, CDR1 is SGHNT and CDR2 is YENEEA. This CDR3 contains 14 residues. The CDR3 sequence: CARGVGGSYNEQLF. As DNA, the CDR3 is TGTGCCAGGGGGGTAGGGGGCTCCTACAATGAGCAGCTCTTC.

The rearrangement links TRBV5-4 to TRBJ2-5; TRBD2 is a possible D gene (5 bases). Trimming stripped 4 bases from V and 1 base from J, with 8 bases between. The length of the CDR3 is 13 residues. Germline-derived CDR1 and CDR2 are SGHNT and YYREEE (reference sequence). CDR3 sequence (DNA): TGTGCCAGCAGCCCCGGGGTCCAAGAGACCCAGTACTTC. Protein: CASSPGVQETQYF.

This clonotype was recorded many times. The J gene is TRBJ2-3, the V gene TRBV7-2; TRBD1 aligns across 7 bases. The ends lost 4 bases at V and 2 bases at J; junction bases unmatched: 3. Germline CDR1 is SGHTA and CDR2 is FQGNSA. The CDR3 runs to 14 residues. This chain's CDR3 is CASSWGTDTDTQYF. Written as DNA, the CDR3 is TGTGCCAGCAGCTGGGGGACAGACACAGATACGCAGTATTTT.

This clonotype has only a few counts. The CDR3 here is CAWSRQARIQFF. In nucleotides, the CDR3 is TGTGCCTGGAGTCGTCAGGCCCGGATACAGTTCTTC. The chain has TRBV30 and TRBJ2-1; D unresolved. The germline gives CDR1 GTSNPN, CDR2 SVGIG (reference sequence). The length of the CDR3 is 12 residues. Trimming shortened V by 2 bases and J by 13 bases, and 15 bases separated the two germline ends.

This chain connects TRBV19 to TRBJ2-1; 9 bases are shared with TRBD2. Germline CDR1 LNHDA, CDR2 SQIVND (reference sequence). This CDR3 is 17 amino acids long. With 3 bases clipped from V and 0 bases from J, the junction kept 6 bases outside the gene matches. CDR3 in amino acids: CASSIWTSVRSYNEQFF. Here the CDR3 DNA reads TGTGCCAGTAGTATCTGGACTAGCGTACGCTCCTACAATGAGCAGTTCTTC.

This clonotype was recorded many times. This sequence joins TRBV29-1 and TRBJ1-4, with D maybe TRBD1 (5 bases). Germline V CDR1 and CDR2: SQVTM, ANQGSEA. This CDR3 has 16 amino acids. V was pared by 4 bases and J by 3 bases, with 18 bases between. This chain's CDR3 is CSVGGVGGGPNEKLFF. CDR3 DNA: TGCAGCGTTGGTGGTGTGGGGGGTGGACCTAATGAAAAACTGTTTTTT. The full variable domain, rest sourced from reference TRBV29-1 and TRBJ1-4, is SAVISQKPSRDICQRGTSLTIQCQVDSQVTMMFWYRQQPGQSLTLIATANQGSEATYESGFVIDKFPISRPNLTFSTLTVSNMSPEDSSIYLCSVGGVGGGPNEKLFFGSGTQLSVL.

This clonotype was seen only a few times. J is TRBJ1-1 and V is TRBV5-1; tentatively, D is TRBD1 (5 bases). There are 14 residues in the CDR3. The germline CDR1 and CDR2 sequences are SGHRS and YFSETQ. The V end was cut by 7 bases, the J end by 1 base, with 14 bases between. The CDR3 region has the DNA TGCGCCAGCGGCAAAGACAGCCCGAACACTGAAGCTTTCTTT. This sequence encodes CASGKDSPNTEAFF.

Many counts were recorded for this clonotype. CDR3 sequence reads: CSARVAGQGFTGELFF. The CDR3 nucleotides read TGCAGTGCTAGAGTCGCGGGACAGGGATTCACCGGGGAGCTGTTTTTT. The chain joins TRBV20-1 to TRBJ2-2; 9 bases line up with TRBD1. This CDR3 is 16 amino acids long. V lost 1 base, J lost 4 bases, and 7 bases stayed unmatched. The V gene's germline CDR1 is DFQATT and CDR2 SNEGSKA (reference sequence).

This clonotype was observed a few times. This chain joins TRBV2 and TRBJ1-5; D is unclear. This CDR3 is 13 amino acids long. Germline lookup yields CDR1 SNHLY and CDR2 FYNNEI. Trimming pared 7 bases from V and 0 bases from J, leaving 7 bases between. CDR3 sequence reads: CASMRDSNQPQHF. The CDR3 coding sequence is TGTGCCAGCATGAGAGATAGCAATCAGCCCCAGCATTTT.

The chain is built from TRBV19 and TRBJ2-5; weak D call: TRBD1 (6 bases). The germline V gene encodes CDR1 LNHDA and CDR2 SQIVND (reference sequence). The V end was cut by 9 bases, the J end by 2 bases, with 7 bases between. This CDR3 contains 11 residues. CDR3 residues: CASGQQETQYF. In DNA form, the CDR3 reads TGTGCCAGCGGACAGCAAGAGACCCAGTACTTC.

This clonotype occurred a few times. The rearrangement uses TRBV28 and TRBJ1-3, with no clear D. The CDR3 length is 17 residues. The germline V gene encodes CDR1 MDHEN and CDR2 SYDVKM. Trimming left V 3 bases short and J 0 bases short, with 15 bases between. The CDR3 protein is CASSFLSTRPSGNTIYF. The CDR3 DNA is TGTGCCAGCAGTTTTCTTTCTACGCGCCCCTCTGGAAACACCATATATTTT.

This rearrangement joins TRBV12-3 or TRBV12-4 to TRBJ1-5; perhaps TRBD1 as D (5 bases). Between the trimmed V and J ends, which lost 2 bases and 12 bases, there was a span of 17 bases. This CDR3 is 14 amino acids long. The CDR3 region is CASSLLGGRMLQHF. DNA for the CDR3: TGTGCCAGCAGTTTATTGGGGGGGAGGATGCTCCAGCATTTT.

The chain is built from TRBV5-1 and TRBJ2-2; 9 positions match TRBD1. The length of the CDR3 is 18 residues. Germline loops: CDR1 SGHRS, CDR2 YFSETQ. Trimming removed 0 bases from V and 4 bases from J; junction bases left unmatched: 10. In nucleotides, the CDR3 is TGCGCCAGCAGCTTGGTTCCATCGGGACAGGGAATCACCGGGGAGCTGTTTTTT. Protein: CASSLVPSGQGITGELFF.

This sequence joins TRBV6-2 or TRBV6-3 and TRBJ2-1; 7 bases agree with TRBD1. Germline trimming cut 7 bases from V and 5 bases from J; bases unmatched to any gene: 8. The CDR3 is 14 amino acids. Germline CDR1 reads MNHEY; CDR2 reads SVGEGT. CDR3 nucleotides: TGTGCCAGCACCAGACAGGGTTCCGACAATGAGCAGTTCTTC. Its translation is CASTRQGSDNEQFF.

The V and J genes are TRBV6-5 and TRBJ2-3, with no clear D. The CDR3 loop spans 18 amino acids. Germline CDR1 reads MNHEY; CDR2 reads SVGAGI. The V and J ends lost 0 bases and 0 bases respectively, with 16 bases between them. The CDR3, as DNA: TGTGCCAGCAGTTACTCAAACGGCAGGAGCCCTAGCACAGATACGCAGTATTTT. As protein: CASSYSNGRSPSTDTQYF.

This clonotype showed up many times. The chain employs TRBV4-2 and TRBJ2-5, with TRBD2 matching over 13 bases. The CDR3 is 17 residues long. The germline V gene has CDR1 LGHNA and CDR2 YNFKEQ. After removal of 0 bases from V and 2 bases from J, the junction contained 3 bases not matched to a gene. The CDR3 sequence is CASSQDRLAGGQETQYF. DNA for the CDR3: TGTGCCAGCAGCCAAGATAGACTAGCGGGAGGACAAGAGACCCAGTACTTC.

The chain links TRBV12-3 or TRBV12-4 to TRBJ1-6; D remains ambiguous. The CDR3 extends over 13 amino acids. The V and J ends lost 5 bases and 11 bases respectively, with 13 bases between them. The chain's CDR3 is CASSPEGRTPLHF. The DNA of the CDR3 is TGTGCCAGCAGTCCCGAAGGGAGGACACCCCTCCACTTT.

This clonotype was recorded a few times. The genes are TRBV2 and TRBJ2-6, with D uncertain. CDR1 is SNHLY and CDR2 is FYNNEI in the germline V gene. This CDR3 spans 14 amino acids. The germline V and J ends were trimmed by 4 bases and 0 bases, with 4 bases remaining between them. The CDR3, as DNA: TGTGCCAGCAGTGGTAGCTCTGGGGCCAACGTCCTGACTTTC. This translates into CASSGSSGANVLTF.